The source of this T cell receptor (beta chain) is a study of graft-versus-host responses after intestinal transplantation. About the research overall: Those transplanted obtained multivisceral, liver-intestinal, or isolated intestinal grafts.

CDR1 is MDHEN and CDR2 is SYDVKM in the germline V gene. CDR3 length equals 15 residues. J lost 9 bases, V lost 5 bases, and 13 bases had no gene match. General study results and limits: The authors found GvH clones in recipient marrow, some appearing first in ileum or blood.

Assay used: immunoSEQ multiplex PCR; TCRdb lists only in-frame clones, some missing. Among about 110,000 clones, around 95% were seen once, and the ten largest hold 0.5% to 0.6%. Concerning this clone itself: Its specificity is not known.

Sample: unstimulated CD8+ T cells sorted from spleen or lymph node cells, taken before intestinal transplant. The sequence was collected from a human donor who received an intestinal transplant. The gene calls are TRBV28 and TRBJ2-7, with 10 bases that match TRBD2. The CDR3 region is CASSQMALAGVGQYF. CDR3 DNA: TGTGCCAGCAGTCAAATGGCGCTAGCGGGAGTGGGGCAGTACTTC.